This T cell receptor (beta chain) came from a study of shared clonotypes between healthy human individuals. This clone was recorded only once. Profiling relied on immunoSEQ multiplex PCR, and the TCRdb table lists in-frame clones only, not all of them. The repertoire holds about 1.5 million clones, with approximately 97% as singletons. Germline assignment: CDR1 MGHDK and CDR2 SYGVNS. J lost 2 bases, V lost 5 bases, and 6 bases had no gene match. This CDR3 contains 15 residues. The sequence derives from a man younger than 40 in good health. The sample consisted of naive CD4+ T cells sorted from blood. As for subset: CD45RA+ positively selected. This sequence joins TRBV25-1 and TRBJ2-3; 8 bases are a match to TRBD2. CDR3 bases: TGTGCCAGCAGTAATCTAGCGGGCGACACAGATACGCAGTATTTT. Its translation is CASSNLAGDTDTQYF. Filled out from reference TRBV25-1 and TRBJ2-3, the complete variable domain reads EADIYQTPRYLVIGTGKKITLECSQTMGHDKMYWYQQDPGMELHLIHYSYGVNSTEKGDLSSESTVSRIRTEHFPLTLESARPSHTSQYLCASSNLAGDTDTQYFGPGTRLTVL.